These 13 T cell receptor beta chains share one sample of origin, sequenced in a study of blood T cell repertoires in COVID-19 (dated by TCRdb to the early 2020s). The receptor library was made with the immunoSEQ multiplex PCR assay. TCRdb obtained this table from immuneACCESS and retained in-frame rearrangements with V and J assigned. These tables miss some clones; where compared with another copy, unresolved V genes account for less than half of the shortfall, and the remainder is unexplained. The sample profile shows about 74,000 clones; about nine tenths of them were found once. The top ten hold 1.3% to 1.5% of the sample. Sequenced material: peripheral blood. These receptors originate from a man aged 50 to 60 with acute or convalescent COVID-19.

The genes are TRBV28 and TRBJ2-3; maybe TRBD1 (5 bases). CDR1 MDHEN and CDR2 SYDVKM come from the germline V gene. This CDR3 comprises 13 residues. With 7 bases removed from V and 6 bases from J, the gap between germline ends came to 14 bases. The DNA for the CDR3 is TGTGCCAGCACCTACCCGCCAGGGGATACGCAGTATTTT. Protein sequence: CASTYPPGDTQYF.

The chain has TRBV30 and TRBJ2-5, with 9 nucleotides matching TRBD1. J gave up 3 bases and V 2 bases, and 1 base lay outside the gene matches. The CDR3 is 13 residues long. Germline values: CDR1 GTSNPN, CDR2 SVGIG (reference sequence). CDR3 sequence reads: CAWSTGGKETQYF. CDR3 in DNA: TGTGCCTGGAGTACAGGGGGCAAAGAGACCCAGTACTTC.

The CDR3 reads CAWTRVSDTQYF. The DNA of the CDR3 is TGTGCCTGGACCAGGGTTTCAGATACGCAGTATTTT. V usage is TRBV30 and J usage is TRBJ2-3, with TRBD1 as a possible D gene (5 bases). The CDR3 length is 12 residues. Germline lookup yields CDR1 GTSNPN and CDR2 SVGIG (reference sequence). V was pared by 4 bases and J by 4 bases, with 9 bases between.

The V call is TRBV28, the J call TRBJ1-4; 8 nucleotides match TRBD1. The V segment lost 6 bases and the J segment 8 bases; nucleotides outside the gene matches: 8. The germline V gene has CDR1 MDHEN and CDR2 SYDVKM. The CDR3 runs 14 residues. The CDR3 protein is CASRGQAAGEKLFF. The CDR3 bases are TGTGCCAGCAGGGGACAGGCGGCGGGCGAAAAACTGTTTTTT.

The chain joins TRBV27 to TRBJ1-4; D possibly corresponds to TRBD1 (6 bases). CDR1 MNHEY and CDR2 SMNVEV come from the germline V gene (reference sequence). Trimming shortened V by 3 bases and J by 7 bases, and 12 bases separated the two germline ends. This CDR3 has 14 amino acids. The CDR3 nucleotides are TGTGCCAGCAGTTTCGGGACATCCCCTGAAAAACTGTTTTTT. As protein: CASSFGTSPEKLFF.

The rearrangement joins TRBV7-6 to TRBJ1-2, with TRBD1 identical over 8 bases. Germline V gene sequence: CDR1 SGHVS, CDR2 FNYEAQ. CDR3 size: 14 residues. The V gene end was trimmed by 5 bases and the J gene end by 6 bases; junction bases not matched to a gene: 8. This CDR3 reads CASSPLTGENGYTF. For the CDR3, the DNA is TGTGCCAGCAGCCCCTTGACAGGGGAAAATGGCTACACCTTC. The complete variable domain, with remaining parts taken from reference TRBV7-6 and TRBJ1-2, reads GAGVSQSPRYKVTKRGQDVALRCDPISGHVSLYWYRQALGQGPEFLTYFNYEAQQDKSGLPNDRFSAERPEGSISTLTIQRTEQRDSAMYRCASSPLTGENGYTFGSGTRLTVV.

The chain links TRBV21-1 to TRBJ2-7; TRBD1 reflects the table's D call only, with no check against the DNA. TRBV21-1 is a pseudogene. CDR3 size: 13 residues. CDR3 amino acids: CASRPRDIYQQYF. The CDR3 bases are TGTGCCAGCCGACCAAGGGACATATATCAGCAGTACTTC.

The chain couples TRBV4-2 to TRBJ2-3; TRBD2 agrees at 7 bases. V was clipped by 2 bases and J by 2 bases; unmatched bases: 7. This CDR3 has 16 residues. Germline V lookup: CDR1 LGHNA, CDR2 YNFKEQ. CDR3 sequence (DNA): TGTGCCAGCAGCCAATTGCGGGAGACCGCCACAGATACGCAGTATTTT. Amino acids: CASSQLRETATDTQYF.

The chain uses TRBV6-5 and TRBJ2-1; possible D gene TRBD2, 6 bases. CDR1 is MNHEY, CDR2 SVGAGI, per germline. V lost 7 bases to trimming and J lost 0 bases, with 13 bases between them. This CDR3 region has 15 residues. The CDR3 protein is CASTLGGASYNEQFF. The CDR3 DNA reads TGTGCCAGCACCTTAGGAGGGGCCTCCTACAATGAGCAGTTCTTC.

The sample holds a few counts of this clone. The chain carries TRBV18 and TRBJ2-1, with 11 nucleotides matching TRBD2. Per the germline V gene, CDR1 is KGHSH and CDR2 is LQKENI. The CDR3 consists of 16 residues. J lost 0 bases, V lost 5 bases, and 3 bases had no gene match. The CDR3 region is CASSDSGGGSYNEQFF. CDR3 bases: TGTGCCAGCTCAGATAGCGGGGGGGGCTCCTACAATGAGCAGTTCTTC. Looking up the rest from reference TRBV18 and TRBJ2-1 gives the full variable domain: NAGVMQNPRHLVRRRGQEARLRCSPMKGHSHVYWYRQLPEEGLKFMVYLQKENIIDESGMPKERFSAEFPKEGPSILRIQQVVRGDSAAYFCASSDSGGGSYNEQFFGPGTRLTVL.

The chain is built from TRBV5-4 and TRBJ1-1, with D tentatively TRBD1 (5 bases). This CDR3 has 13 residues. The V gene's germline CDR1 is SGHNT and CDR2 YYREEE (reference sequence). Trimming removed 1 base from V and 2 bases from J, with 6 bases in between. CDR3 sequence reads: CASSLQGNTEAFF. In nucleotides, the CDR3 is TGTGCCAGCAGCTTGCAGGGAAACACTGAAGCTTTCTTT.

The gene calls are TRBV30 and TRBJ2-3, with TRBD1 as a possible D gene (5 bases). The germline CDR1 and CDR2 sequences are GTSNPN and SVGIG (reference sequence). There are 14 residues in the CDR3. Deletions cut 0 bases from V and 2 bases from J, with 9 bases between. CDR3 sequence: CAWSVWGSTDTQYF. DNA of the CDR3: TGTGCCTGGAGTGTTTGGGGCTCCACAGATACGCAGTATTTT.

The chain has TRBV2 and TRBJ2-5; D is ambiguous. The CDR3 extends over 13 amino acids. The V end was cut by 9 bases, the J end by 0 bases, with 11 bases between. The germline gives CDR1 SNHLY, CDR2 FYNNEI. The CDR3: CASNVRYQETQYF. DNA of the CDR3: TGTGCCAGTAACGTACGGTACCAAGAGACCCAGTACTTC.